Listed below are T cell receptor beta chains from one sample, sequenced in a study of T cells after yellow fever vaccination. In TCRdb, the 5' RACE reads were re-called with MiXCR into one record per CDR3 protein. The top ten hold just under 20% of the sample, which has more than 300,000 distinct CDR3 sequences, approximately 4% seen once. The sequences come from PBMCs, collected 15 days after the yellow fever booster vaccination. The origin of the receptors is a man younger than 30 who received the YFV17D yellow fever vaccine. Each CDR3 is given with its conserved first and last residue. The order of the fields is D gene, J gene, clone size, V gene, CDR3 protein, CDR3 DNA. A D gene is named only where the DNA matches it firmly. Rows give clone size only sometimes, using once, few, many, or a class for an expanded clone.

d_gene: NA
j_gene: TRBJ2-2
abundance: few
v_gene: TRBV7-2
CDR3aa: CASSRRQINTGELFF
CDR3nt: TGTGCCAGCAGCCGACGACAGATCAACACCGGGGAGCTGTTTTTT

d_gene: TRBD2
j_gene: TRBJ2-1
abundance: many
v_gene: TRBV4-3
CDR3aa: CASSQNLPLAGGGEQFF
CDR3nt: TGCGCCAGCAGCCAAAATTTGCCACTAGCGGGGGGGGGCGAGCAGTTCTTC

d_gene: NA
j_gene: TRBJ1-4
abundance: many
v_gene: TRBV20-1
CDR3aa: CSASPRGDNEKLFF
CDR3nt: TGCAGTGCTAGTCCCCGAGGGGATAATGAAAAACTGTTTTTT

d_gene: NA
j_gene: TRBJ1-5
abundance: NA
v_gene: TRBV4-3
CDR3aa: CASSQVWDQPQHF
CDR3nt: TGCGCCAGCAGCCAAGTCTGGGATCAGCCCCAGCATTTT

d_gene: NA
j_gene: TRBJ2-5
abundance: few
v_gene: TRBV5-1
CDR3aa: CASSSNEETQYF
CDR3nt: TGCGCCAGCAGCTCAAATGAGGAGACCCAGTACTTC

d_gene: TRBD1
j_gene: TRBJ2-7
abundance: many
v_gene: TRBV20-1
CDR3aa: CSARGQNYEQYF
CDR3nt: TGCAGTGCTAGGGGACAGAACTACGAGCAGTACTTC

d_gene: TRBD1
j_gene: TRBJ2-7
abundance: many
v_gene: TRBV4-1
CDR3aa: CASSQVALGWDRDYEQYF
CDR3nt: TGCGCCAGCAGCCAAGTAGCTTTAGGCTGGGACAGGGACTACGAGCAGTACTTC

d_gene: NA
j_gene: TRBJ1-2
abundance: many
v_gene: TRBV4-1
CDR3aa: CASSQPRPNPLYGYTF
CDR3nt: TGCGCCAGCAGCCAGCCAAGGCCCAACCCCCTATATGGCTACACCTTC

d_gene: TRBD1
j_gene: TRBJ2-2
abundance: NA
v_gene: TRBV12-3/TRBV12-4
CDR3aa: CASRPGQSGELFF
CDR3nt: TGTGCCAGCAGGCCGGGACAGAGCGGGGAGCTGTTTTTT

d_gene: NA
j_gene: TRBJ2-7
abundance: many
v_gene: TRBV6-5
CDR3aa: CASSMGIPYEQYF
CDR3nt: TGTGCCAGCTCAATGGGGATCCCCTACGAGCAGTACTTC

d_gene: NA
j_gene: TRBJ2-5
abundance: NA
v_gene: TRBV29-1
CDR3aa: CSAAERAGETQYF
CDR3nt: TGCAGCGCCGCTGAGAGGGCGGGGGAGACCCAGTACTTC

d_gene: NA
j_gene: TRBJ2-3
abundance: many
v_gene: TRBV25-1
CDR3aa: CASSVEPGQDTQYF
CDR3nt: TGTGCCAGCAGTGTGGAGCCAGGTCAAGATACGCAGTATTTT

d_gene: NA
j_gene: TRBJ1-5
abundance: many
v_gene: TRBV9
CDR3aa: CASSEGTGLSDPQHF
CDR3nt: TGTGCCAGCAGCGAGGGGACGGGACTGTCGGATCCCCAGCATTTT

d_gene: NA
j_gene: TRBJ1-2
abundance: few
v_gene: TRBV18
CDR3aa: CASSQSQSVYGYTF
CDR3nt: TGTGCCAGCTCACAATCTCAGTCAGTATATGGCTACACCTTC

d_gene: TRBD1
j_gene: TRBJ2-7
abundance: NA
v_gene: TRBV5-4
CDR3aa: CASSLGSGTEHYEQYF
CDR3nt: TGTGCCAGCAGCTTGGGTTCTGGGACAGAACACTACGAGCAGTACTTC

d_gene: TRBD2
j_gene: TRBJ2-5
abundance: many
v_gene: TRBV7-6
CDR3aa: CASSLGLAGHGYQETQYF
CDR3nt: TGTGCCAGCAGCTTAGGTCTAGCGGGGCACGGGTACCAAGAGACCCAGTACTTC

d_gene: NA
j_gene: TRBJ2-1
abundance: many
v_gene: TRBV7-9
CDR3aa: CASSRRDGSYNEQFF
CDR3nt: TGTGCCAGCAGCCGCCGGGACGGATCCTACAATGAGCAGTTCTTC

d_gene: NA
j_gene: TRBJ2-1
abundance: few
v_gene: TRBV6-5
CDR3aa: CASRPGLSYNEQFF
CDR3nt: TGTGCCAGCAGACCGGGGCTCTCCTACAATGAGCAGTTCTTC

d_gene: NA
j_gene: TRBJ2-1
abundance: few
v_gene: TRBV4-1
CDR3aa: CASSQDPSNEQFF
CDR3nt: TGCGCCAGCAGCCAAGATCCCTCCAATGAGCAGTTCTTC

d_gene: NA
j_gene: TRBJ1-3
abundance: NA
v_gene: TRBV11-2
CDR3aa: CASSLVAGTWGNTIYF
CDR3nt: TGTGCCAGCAGCTTAGTGGCAGGGACATGGGGAAACACCATATATTTT

d_gene: NA
j_gene: TRBJ1-6
abundance: many
v_gene: TRBV5-6
CDR3aa: CASSLVFRIRNSPLHF
CDR3nt: TGTGCCAGCAGCTTGGTGTTTCGTATTAGGAATTCACCCCTCCACTTT

d_gene: TRBD2
j_gene: TRBJ2-1
abundance: NA
v_gene: TRBV7-3
CDR3aa: CASSYLTREGYNEQFF
CDR3nt: TGTGCCAGCAGCTACCTTACCAGGGAGGGTTACAATGAGCAGTTCTTC

d_gene: NA
j_gene: TRBJ2-1
abundance: many
v_gene: TRBV28
CDR3aa: CASSLLGTEQFF
CDR3nt: TGTGCCAGCAGTTTACTTGGGACGGAGCAGTTCTTC

d_gene: NA
j_gene: TRBJ1-2
abundance: few
v_gene: TRBV6-1
CDR3aa: CASSESQISYGYTF
CDR3nt: TGTGCCAGCAGTGAATCGCAGATAAGCTATGGCTACACCTTC

d_gene: TRBD1
j_gene: TRBJ1-1
abundance: few
v_gene: TRBV5-1
CDR3aa: CASSLWGGQGETEAFF
CDR3nt: TGCGCCAGCAGCTTGTGGGGGGGACAGGGAGAAACTGAAGCTTTCTTT

d_gene: NA
j_gene: TRBJ1-2
abundance: many
v_gene: TRBV7-9
CDR3aa: CASSLAAGQGYTF
CDR3nt: TGTGCCAGCAGCTTAGCGGCAGGCCAAGGCTACACCTTC